This entry lists 31 T cell receptor beta chains sequenced from one sample in a study of cytomegalovirus exposure and HLA in healthy donors. Primers for the PCR totalled 60 Vbeta and 13 Jbeta. The data were produced by immunoSEQ multiplex PCR, yet TCRdb's version contains in-frame clones alone and is incomplete. The table shows 100,000 or so clones, with approximately 76% occurring only once. Sequenced: PBMCs. These receptors were obtained from a middle-aged man in good health and CMV-seronegative.

This chain's CDR3 is CASSKRTQRRAERNYNEQFF. The CDR3 region has the DNA TGTGCCAGCAGCAAACGTACCCAGCGGCGCGCCGAGAGGAACTACAATGAGCAGTTCTTC. The genes are TRBV21-1 and TRBJ2-1; TRBD2 reflects the table's D call only, with no check against the DNA. TRBV21-1 is tagged as a pseudogene. This CDR3 has 20 amino acids.

This rearrangement joins TRBV5-1 to TRBJ1-5, with TRBD1 matching 7 bases. The CDR3 runs 14 residues. The V segment lost 2 bases and the J segment 8 bases; nucleotides outside the gene matches: 7. Germline V gene lookup returns CDR1 SGHRS and CDR2 YFSETQ. CDR3 in DNA: TGCGCCAGCAGCTTAGGGGGCCCCGGGGAGCCCCAGCATTTT. Amino acids: CASSLGGPGEPQHF. Full variable domain (rest looked up from reference TRBV5-1 and TRBJ1-5): KAGVTQTPRYLIKTRGQQVTLSCSPISGHRSVSWYQQTPGQGLQFLFEYFSETQRNKGNFPGRFSGRQFSNSRSEMNVSTLELGDSALYLCASSLGGPGEPQHFGDGTRLSIL.

This chain connects TRBV27 to TRBJ1-1; D gene uncertain. V was pared by 8 bases and J by 1 base, with 11 bases between. Germline V lookup: CDR1 MNHEY, CDR2 SMNVEV (reference sequence). The CDR3 sequence is 13 residues long. The CDR3 coding sequence is TGTGCCAGCTGCCCCGCGGAGAACACTGAAGCTTTCTTT. Its protein is CASCPAENTEAFF.

This clone was picked up a small number of times. The chain joins TRBV7-8 to TRBJ2-1; TRBD2 aligns across 9 bases. Germline V gene data show CDR1 as SGHVS and CDR2 as FQNEAQ. V trimming: 0 bases; J trimming: 7 bases; junction bases outside the gene matches: 13. There are 18 residues in the CDR3. CDR3 protein: CASSLAGLGAGGGNEQFF. The CDR3 nucleotides read TGTGCCAGCAGCTTAGCGGGCTTGGGAGCGGGGGGCGGGAATGAGCAGTTCTTC.

The chain carries TRBV29-1 and TRBJ1-1; D is ambiguous. Germline CDR1 is SQVTM and CDR2 is ANQGSEA. V lost 6 bases to trimming and J lost 3 bases, with 11 bases between them. The CDR3 is made up of 12 amino acids. The CDR3 reads CSVPGGDTEAFF. DNA of the CDR3: TGCAGCGTCCCGGGAGGAGACACTGAAGCTTTCTTT.

The gene calls are TRBV6-5 and TRBJ1-5; no definite D call. Germline CDR1 MNHEY, CDR2 SVGAGI. The CDR3 totals 12 residues. The V gene lost 8 bases and the J gene lost 6 bases, with 11 bases spanning the gap. CDR3 region: CASCTVLQPQHF. The CDR3, as DNA: TGTGCCAGCTGCACAGTTCTTCAGCCCCAGCATTTT.

This chain connects TRBV28 to TRBJ2-7, with 11 bases aligning to TRBD1. The CDR3 is 18 amino acids. Unmatched junction bases numbered 12, after V lost 5 bases and J lost 0 bases. The germline V gene has CDR1 MDHEN and CDR2 SYDVKM. CDR3: CASSPAGQGAKSSYEQYV. DNA for the CDR3: TGTGCCAGCAGTCCCGCAGGACAGGGGGCTAAAAGCTCCTACGAGCAGTACGTC.

CDR3 bases: TGTGCCAGCTCACGAAGGACGGGGGGGGACACTGAAGCTTTCTTT. This translates into CASSRRTGGDTEAFF. The V call is TRBV18, the J call TRBJ1-1, with D possibly being TRBD1 (5 bases). Germline-derived CDR1 and CDR2 are KGHSH and LQKENI. The CDR3 has 15 amino acids. Trimming cost V 4 bases and J 3 bases, with 15 bases left between them.

This clone was seen a few times. The chain recombines TRBV7-3 with TRBJ2-3; 8 bases line up with TRBD1. Germline-derived CDR1 and CDR2 are SGHTA and FQGTGA. Trimming took 1 base from V and 5 from J; bases not matched to a gene: 11. This CDR3 is built from 17 residues. CDR3: CASSLNPGQAIRDTQYF. Here the CDR3 DNA reads TGTGCCAGCAGCTTAAACCCGGGACAGGCCATCCGAGATACGCAGTATTTT.

A single count supports this clone. The chain carries TRBV7-9 and TRBJ2-2, with D possibly TRBD1 on 5 matching bases. Trimming took 5 bases from V and 2 from J, leaving 15 bases between them. From germline, CDR1 is SEHNR and CDR2 FQNEAQ (reference sequence). The CDR3 consists of 16 residues. CDR3 protein: CASSIDRPKNTGELFF. CDR3 nucleotide sequence: TGTGCCAGCAGCATTGACAGACCGAAAAACACCGGGGAGCTGTTTTTT.

The CDR3 protein is CSVKKLQVADTQYF. The CDR3 region has the DNA TGCAGCGTAAAAAAATTACAGGTCGCAGATACGCAGTATTTT. The rearrangement joins TRBV29-1 to TRBJ2-3; TRBD1 is a possible D gene (5 bases). The CDR3 consists of 14 residues. The germline CDR1 and CDR2 sequences are SQVTM and ANQGSEA. V lost 6 bases, J lost 4 bases, and 17 bases lay in between.

The rearrangement links TRBV7-2 to TRBJ2-1; perhaps TRBD1 as D (6 bases). Germline values: CDR1 SGHTA, CDR2 FQGNSA. V shed 3 bases and J shed 7 bases, with 10 bases lying between them. CDR3 length: 13 residues. The CDR3 protein is CASSLIQGNEQFF. CDR3 nucleotide sequence: TGTGCCAGCAGCTTGATACAGGGAAATGAGCAGTTCTTC.

The chain carries TRBV15 and TRBJ1-2; a possible D gene is TRBD1 (5 bases). Per the germline V gene, CDR1 is LNHNV and CDR2 is YYDKDF (reference sequence). V lost 3 bases to trimming and J lost 4 bases, with 9 bases between them. The CDR3 totals 13 residues. For the CDR3, the DNA is TGTGCCACCAGCAGCTGGGGACTCTATGGCTACACCTTC. Its translation: CATSSWGLYGYTF.

The chain combines TRBV12-5 with TRBJ1-1; TRBD1 is a possible D gene (5 bases). Germline assignment: CDR1 LGHNT and CDR2 FRNRAP. Trimming removed 5 bases from V and 8 bases from J, with 12 bases in between. The CDR3 spans 12 residues. The CDR3 DNA is TGTGCTAGTGGTCCATCCGGGGGAGAAGCTTTCTTT. Translated, it gives CASGPSGGEAFF. Filled out from reference TRBV12-5 and TRBJ1-1, the complete variable domain reads DARVTQTPRHKVTEMGQEVTMRCQPILGHNTVFWYRQTMMQGLELLAYFRNRAPLDDSGMPKDRFSAEMPDATLATLKIQPSEPRDSAVYFCASGPSGGEAFFGQGTRLTVV.

The chain recombines TRBV2 with TRBJ1-2, with D possibly matching TRBD1 (6 bases). Trimming stripped 3 bases from V and 2 bases from J, with 13 bases between. The CDR3 totals 15 residues. Per the germline V gene, CDR1 is SNHLY and CDR2 is FYNNEI. In DNA, the CDR3 is TGTGCCAGCAGTGAGACGGGGACATCCAACTATGGCTACACCTTC. Translating gives CASSETGTSNYGYTF.

V gene TRBV7-2 combines with J gene TRBJ2-3; 7 bases are shared with TRBD2. In germline, CDR1 is SGHTA, CDR2 FQGNSA. The CDR3 contains 15 residues. Trimming took 4 bases from V and 1 from J; bases not matched to a gene: 5. The CDR3 nucleotides read TGTGCCAGCAGCTCACGTCGGGGGGGCACAGATACGCAGTATTTT. It specifies CASSSRRGGTDTQYF.

The rearrangement links TRBV6-1 to TRBJ1-1, with D uncertain. CDR1 and CDR2 (germline): MNHNS, SASEGT. V shed 3 bases and J shed 1 base, with 15 bases lying between them. This CDR3 has 16 residues. CDR3 DNA: TGTGCCAGCAGTGAGGCCTTGGTACACCCGAACACTGAAGCTTTCTTT. Its protein is CASSEALVHPNTEAFF.

The CDR3 DNA follows: TGTGCCAGCAGCTTACTGACAACTCGCGGGGGACTAGCCAAAAACATTCAGTACTTC. Its protein is CASSLLTTRGGLAKNIQYF. The chain carries TRBV7-2 and TRBJ2-4, with 7 bases that match TRBD2. The trim removed 2 bases at V and 0 bases at J, leaving 13 bases unmatched. Germline V gives CDR1 SGHTA, CDR2 FQGNSA. The CDR3 contains 19 residues.

The chain uses TRBV15 and TRBJ1-1; TRBD1 matches at 10 bases. CDR3 length: 16 amino acids. Germline V gene sequence: CDR1 LNHNV, CDR2 YYDKDF (reference sequence). Unmatched junction bases numbered 7, after V lost 2 bases and J lost 4 bases. CDR3 nucleotides: TGTGCCACCAGCAGAAAGCGACAGGGGGCAAGCACTGAAGCTTTCTTT. Amino acids: CATSRKRQGASTEAFF.

The chain uses TRBV7-9 and TRBJ2-1; D gene unclear. Germline CDR1 is SEHNR and CDR2 is FQNEAQ (reference sequence). V was trimmed by 5 bases and J by 1 base, leaving 12 bases between them. This CDR3 comprises 15 residues. The CDR3 sequence is CASSIDFPSYNEQFF. The CDR3 DNA reads TGTGCCAGCAGCATAGACTTCCCTTCCTACAATGAGCAGTTCTTC. The full variable domain, with the rest looked up from reference TRBV7-9 and TRBJ2-1, is DTGVSQNPRHKITKRGQNVTFRCDPISEHNRLYWYRQTLGQGPEFLTYFQNEAQLEKSRLLSDRFSAERPKGSFSTLEIQRTEQGDSAMYLCASSIDFPSYNEQFFGPGTRLTVL.

The rearrangement uses TRBV30 and TRBJ1-6; the match to TRBD1 covers 9 bases. This CDR3 has 15 amino acids. Unmatched junction bases numbered 10, after V lost 4 bases and J lost 9 bases. Germline loops: CDR1 GTSNPN, CDR2 SVGIG (reference sequence). The CDR3 DNA reads TGTGCCTGGACGTCCGGCGGGACAGGGAGTTCACCCCTCCACTTT. Translated: CAWTSGGTGSSPLHF.

The chain's CDR3 is CASRRTGAPNEKLFF. CDR3 bases: TGTGCCAGCAGACGGACAGGGGCACCAAATGAAAAACTGTTTTTT. The chain joins TRBV6-5 to TRBJ1-4, with TRBD1 matching 9 bases. The CDR3 has 15 residues. The V gene end was trimmed by 6 bases and the J gene end by 5 bases; junction bases not matched to a gene: 7. Germline CDR1 MNHEY, CDR2 SVGAGI.

This clone turned up a few times. The DNA for the CDR3 is TGTGCCAGCAGCTATACTACTAACTATGGCTACACCTTC. It yields the protein CASSYTTNYGYTF. This chain joins TRBV7-9 and TRBJ1-2; D uncertain. Trimming cost V 4 bases and J 0 bases, with 6 bases left between them. Germline V gene data show CDR1 as SEHNR and CDR2 as FQNEAQ (reference sequence). The CDR3 runs to 13 residues.

As regards this clone: A read error may produce the germline difference seen at one junction end. CDR3 sequence: CSSSSMDREDEQFF. The CDR3 nucleotides are TGTTCCAGCAGCTCGATGGACAGGGAGGATGAGCAGTTCTTC. V gene TRBV7-9 combines with J gene TRBJ2-1; 8 bases map to TRBD1. The germline CDR1 and CDR2 sequences are SEHNR and FQNEAQ (reference sequence). The CDR3 length is 14 residues.

In this sample, this clone turned up once. V usage is TRBV6-5 and J usage is TRBJ2-3; 10 bases are shared with TRBD2. Germline trimming cut 6 bases from V and 6 bases from J; bases unmatched to any gene: 9. Germline V CDR1 and CDR2: MNHEY, SVGAGI. The CDR3 is made up of 15 amino acids. CDR3 nucleotide sequence: TGTGCCAGCAGGGAGAGCGGGGGGGCATCCGATACGCAGTATTTT. It specifies CASRESGGASDTQYF.

This chain uses TRBV6-5 with TRBJ1-6; TRBD1 aligns across 12 bases. The CDR3 is 16 amino acids. In germline, CDR1 is MNHEY, CDR2 SVGAGI. V lost 2 bases, J lost 9 bases, and 5 bases stayed unmatched. CDR3 residues: CASSYGGQGAGSPLHF. In nucleotides, the CDR3 is TGTGCCAGCAGTTACGGGGGACAGGGGGCAGGTTCACCCCTCCACTTT.

This clone was found once. V is TRBV7-2 and J is TRBJ1-1, with D unresolved. V lost 5 bases, J lost 4 bases, and 11 bases lay in between. Germline V gene data show CDR1 as SGHTA and CDR2 as FQGNSA. This CDR3 is 13 amino acids long. The CDR3, as DNA: TGTGCCAGCAGCCCCTTCGGAGCCACTGAAGCTTTCTTT. It yields the protein CASSPFGATEAFF.

The chain uses TRBV18 and TRBJ1-6, with D possibly being TRBD1 (6 bases). The V end was cut by 3 bases, the J end by 10 bases, with 16 bases between. This CDR3 comprises 15 residues. Germline loops: CDR1 KGHSH, CDR2 LQKENI. CDR3 amino acids: CASSPGTPTESPLHF. The CDR3 nucleotides read TGTGCCAGCTCACCTGGGACACCCACCGAATCACCCCTCCACTTT.

The chain links TRBV4-2 to TRBJ2-1; D perhaps matches TRBD2 (7 bases). This CDR3 region has 14 residues. Trimming cost V 0 bases and J 12 bases, with 15 bases left between them. Germline values: CDR1 LGHNA, CDR2 YNFKEQ. In DNA form, the CDR3 reads TGTGCCAGCAGCCAAGAGGGGAGGGGGACGGTGCAGTTCTTC. Amino acid sequence: CASSQEGRGTVQFF.

J is TRBJ2-5 and V is TRBV25-1, with a weak D call TRBD2 (6 bases). The CDR3 is made up of 14 amino acids. Deletions cut 5 bases from V and 0 bases from J, with 10 bases between. Germline CDR1 reads MGHDK; CDR2 reads SYGVNS. The CDR3 coding sequence is TGTGCCAGCAGTCCGGCGGGGTACCAAGAGACCCAGTACTTC. Translating gives CASSPAGYQETQYF.

V and J are TRBV7-9 and TRBJ2-5; D might be TRBD2 (6 bases). The CDR3 runs 15 residues. Germline V gene lookup returns CDR1 SEHNR and CDR2 FQNEAQ (reference sequence). V lost 5 bases, J lost 0 bases, and 13 bases lay in between. CDR3 protein: CASSPQPGDQETQYF. The CDR3 DNA is TGTGCCAGCAGCCCGCAACCGGGGGACCAAGAGACCCAGTACTTC.